These 18 T cell receptor beta chains share one sample of origin, sequenced in a study of CD8+CD57+ T cells in acquired aplastic anemia. CD8+CD57+ cell expansion, shown by flow cytometry, had occurred in the patients selected for sequencing. Researchers used genomic DNA as the template to profile TCR beta VDJ and CDR3. TCRdb redid the calling of the reads with MiXCR, one entry per CDR3 protein. The sample lists 150,000 to 200,000 distinct CDR3 sequences, just under 50% occurring once. The sample was sorted CD4+, CD8+, or CD8+CD57+ T cells (not recorded which) from PBMCs. These TCRs come from a human donor with aplastic anemia.

This clonotype was counted a single time. At one of its ends the junction is not consistent with the germline gene, which may arise from a read error. The chain joins TRBV10-3 to TRBJ1-2; D is unresolved. Germline V gene sequence: CDR1 ENHRY, CDR2 SYGVKD. This CDR3 spans 14 amino acids. CDR3 coding DNA: TGTGCCAGCAGTGAAAGTCGGGCCATAGGAGGCTACACCTTC. Its protein is CASSESRAIGGYTF.

The chain links TRBV9 to TRBJ2-7, with TRBD2 identical over 10 bases. Germline V lookup: CDR1 SGDLS, CDR2 YYNGEE. The J segment lost 5 bases and the V segment lost 3 bases, leaving 11 bases of the junction unmatched. There are 16 residues in the CDR3. This chain's CDR3 is CASSARSGGALDEQYF. The CDR3 DNA reads as TGTGCCAGCAGCGCCAGGAGCGGGGGGGCCTTGGACGAGCAGTACTTC.

The chain combines TRBV29-1 with TRBJ2-7; 7 bases fit TRBD1. This CDR3 has 12 residues. The V gene's germline CDR1 is SQVTM and CDR2 ANQGSEA. The V and J ends lost 2 bases and 7 bases, in that order; junction bases with no gene match: 5. The CDR3 DNA reads TGCAGCGTTGAACAGGGGGTGCGAGAGCAGTACTTC. This gives the protein CSVEQGVREQYF.

The J gene is TRBJ2-1, the V gene TRBV2; 11 bases line up with TRBD2. The CDR3 is 14 amino acids. Germline V gene data show CDR1 as SNHLY and CDR2 as FYNNEI. The trim removed 10 bases at V and 4 bases at J, leaving 6 bases unmatched. The CDR3 sequence is CATPGTSGYNEQFF. The DNA of the CDR3 is TGTGCCACTCCCGGGACTAGCGGATACAATGAGCAGTTCTTC.

This clonotype was observed once. The chain employs TRBV2 and TRBJ1-6; a possible D gene is TRBD1 (5 bases). Between the trimmed V and J ends, which lost 1 base and 10 bases, there was a span of 14 bases. This CDR3 is built from 15 residues. Germline V gene lookup returns CDR1 SNHLY and CDR2 FYNNEI. In DNA form, the CDR3 reads TGTGCCAGCAGTGAAGGGCGGGGCCAACGATCACCCCTCCACTTT. This sequence encodes CASSEGRGQRSPLHF.

Remarks on this clonotype: The junction shows a germline mismatch at one end, possibly a read error. The chain uses TRBV2 and TRBJ2-3; D possibly corresponds to TRBD2 (5 bases). Germline assignment: CDR1 SNHLY and CDR2 FYNNEI. This CDR3 is built from 15 residues. CDR3 sequence reads: CASSQLNPSTDTRYF. The DNA of the CDR3 is TGTGCCAGCAGCCAACTCAACCCTAGCACAGATACGCGGTATTTT.

This clonotype was picked up a small number of times. This rearrangement joins TRBV6-1 to TRBJ1-2, with D unresolved. The CDR3 is 14 amino acids. V was trimmed by 6 bases and J by 3 bases, leaving 14 bases between them. The germline V gene has CDR1 MNHNS and CDR2 SASEGT. This chain's CDR3 is CASSRPGRDYGYTF. The CDR3 DNA is TGTGCCAGCAGCCGTCCCGGAAGGGACTATGGCTACACCTTC.

The rearrangement uses TRBV6-5 and TRBJ2-2; the match to TRBD2 covers 8 bases. With 0 bases clipped from V and 12 bases from J, the junction kept 3 bases outside the gene matches. CDR1 and CDR2 (germline): MNHEY, SVGAGI. The CDR3 contains 13 residues. The CDR3 DNA is TGTGCCAGCAGTTACTCGCAGCGGGGGAAGCTGTTTTTT. Its translation: CASSYSQRGKLFF.

This clonotype has at least ten counts. J is TRBJ2-5 and V is TRBV7-9; 8 bases match TRBD2. Germline V gene data show CDR1 as SEHNR and CDR2 as FQNEAQ (reference sequence). With 4 bases clipped from V and 4 bases from J, the junction kept 5 bases outside the gene matches. The CDR3 is made up of 14 amino acids. CDR3 sequence: CASSSERERETQYF. The CDR3 nucleotides are TGTGCCAGCAGCTCGGAGCGGGAGAGAGAGACCCAGTACTTC.

The chain is built from TRBV2 and TRBJ2-7, with a tentative D call TRBD2 (5 bases). Trimming took 8 bases from V and 2 from J, leaving 16 bases between them. Germline lookup yields CDR1 SNHLY and CDR2 FYNNEI. The CDR3 sequence is 14 residues long. The CDR3 loop is CASSPPTGTYEQYF. In DNA, the CDR3 is TGTGCCAGCTCACCACCGACGGGGACCTACGAGCAGTACTTC.

With regard to this clonotype: This could be a read error, since a much larger clone is one nucleotide away. The DNA of the CDR3 is TGTGCCAGCGGCTTATACAGGGGGAGCTCCTACAATGAGCAGTTCTTC. Residues: CASGLYRGSSYNEQFF. The V and J genes are TRBV11-1 and TRBJ2-1, with 8 bases lining up with TRBD1. CDR3 length equals 16 residues. Germline CDR1 and CDR2: SGHAT and FQDESV (reference sequence).

The V call is TRBV15, the J call TRBJ2-1; D perhaps matches TRBD1 (6 bases). The CDR3 has 15 residues. Germline CDR1 LNHNV, CDR2 YYDKDF (reference sequence). V lost 1 base and J 4 bases, leaving 11 bases between the germline ends. CDR3 region: CATSRVGQSYNEQFF. CDR3 DNA sequence: TGTGCCACCAGCAGAGTCGGACAGAGTTACAATGAGCAGTTCTTC.

As to this clonotype: The junction departs from germline at one end; a sequencing error may be responsible. The chain is built from TRBV5-1 and TRBJ1-2; TRBD1 matches 9 bases. In germline, CDR1 is SGHRS, CDR2 YFSETQ. The CDR3 is made up of 12 amino acids. The CDR3 DNA reads TGCGTCAGCAGCTTGGGACAGGGTAACGACCGCTTC. Translated, it gives CVSSLGQGNDRF.

There are many counts of this clonotype. The V call is TRBV20-1, the J call TRBJ1-1; D call uncertain. Per germline, CDR1 DFQATT and CDR2 SNEGSKA (reference sequence). V dropped 0 bases and J dropped 2 bases, with 10 bases sitting between them. The length of the CDR3 is 14 residues. CDR3 in amino acids: CSARERPFNTEAFF. The CDR3 nucleotides read TGCAGTGCTAGAGAGAGACCGTTTAACACTGAAGCTTTCTTT.

Concerning this clonotype itself: Its ends do not fully match the called genes, so a read error is possible. The chain combines TRBV2 with TRBJ1-3, with D perhaps matching TRBD1 (6 bases). Germline CDR1 SNHLY, CDR2 FYNNEI. The CDR3 totals 10 residues. CDR3: CASSGQVVAF. CDR3 in DNA: TGTGCCAGCAGTGGACAGGTGGTTGCGTTT.

The rearrangement joins TRBV10-2 to TRBJ2-5; maybe TRBD1 (5 bases). This CDR3 comprises 16 residues. Germline CDR1 WSHSY, CDR2 SAAADI. Trimming removed 4 bases at V and 4 bases at J, with 19 bases between. CDR3 sequence reads: CASSGPLDKTRETQYF. The CDR3 region has the DNA TGCGCCAGCAGTGGTCCCCTGGACAAGACCCGAGAGACCCAGTACTTC.

The rearrangement joins TRBV2 to TRBJ2-7; maybe TRBD1 (6 bases). V lost 6 bases and J lost 4, with 16 bases in between. The CDR3 is made up of 14 amino acids. Germline V gene data show CDR1 as SNHLY and CDR2 as FYNNEI. The CDR3 protein is CASRTVKTGYEQYF. The CDR3, as DNA: TGTGCCAGCAGGACAGTAAAAACAGGGTACGAGCAGTACTTC. Full variable domain (outside the CDR3, taken from reference TRBV2 and TRBJ2-7): EPEVTQTPSHQVTQMGQEVILRCVPISNHLYFYWYRQILGQKVEFLVSFYNNEISEKSEIFDDQFSVERPDGSNFTLKIRSTKLEDSAMYFCASRTVKTGYEQYFGPGTRLTVT.

Regarding this clonotype: An end of the junction does not agree with germline; a read error may underlie this. The chain combines TRBV12-3 or TRBV12-4 with TRBJ2-7, with D possibly TRBD1 on 7 matching bases. The CDR3 consists of 15 residues. DNA of the CDR3: TGTGCCAGCGGTTTAGCAGGTGGCAGGGGGGCCGAGCAGTACTTC. Protein product: CASGLAGGRGAEQYF.